This paragraph reports one T cell receptor beta chain. This CDR3 contains 14 residues. Germline V gives CDR1 MNHEY, CDR2 SVGEGT. The V gene lost 5 bases and the J gene lost 5 bases, with 15 bases spanning the gap. The entry originates in a study of blood T cell repertoires in COVID-19. On the study more broadly: Acute-phase and convalescent COVID-19 samples originated in the United States, Italy and Spain. Sample material is recorded as cDNA or gDNA derived from T cells, B-cell-depleted T cells, or PBMCs.

Per the study methods: Amplifying reference gene primers gave estimates of nucleated cell counts. Measured with immunoSEQ multiplex PCR; TCRdb has only the in-frame clones, and not every one. V and J calls plus clone size are reproduced from that table; the DNA served to infer D and trimming. The sample shows 250,000 or so clones, roughly nine tenths of them seen only once. This receptor was identified in a man aged 40-49 years with active or convalescent COVID-19. Sample: peripheral blood. The rearrangement uses TRBV6-2 or TRBV6-3 and TRBJ1-2; no clear D gene. Written as DNA, the CDR3 is TGTGCCAGCAGTAAACCTAACCGGGGATATGGCTACACCTTC. Translating it yields CASSKPNRGYGYTF.